The 18 T cell receptor beta chains given below trace back to one sample, sequenced in a study of OX40 agonist ivuxolimab in advanced cancers. Assay: immunoSEQ multiplex PCR; the TCRdb copy retains only in-frame clones and omits some. The sample comprises about 79,000 clones, less than 95% of which are singletons, and around 10% rests with the top ten. The sample consisted of CD4+ or CD8+ T cells sorted from blood, taken in a trial of the OX40 agonist ivuxolimab. Receptors were obtained from an adult with an advanced solid tumor such as melanoma, head and neck, liver or kidney cancer.

J is TRBJ2-1 and V is TRBV4-3, with a tentative D call TRBD2 (5 bases). This CDR3 region has 16 residues. V was pared by 4 bases and J by 0 bases, with 13 bases between. Germline V gene lookup returns CDR1 LGHNA and CDR2 YSLEER. CDR3 bases: TGCGCCAGCAGCCCGCGGGCCGCCGACTCCTACAATGAGCAGTTCTTC. Amino acids: CASSPRAADSYNEQFF.

CDR3 bases: TGTGCCAGCAGAAGCGGGACTAGCGTTACAGATACGCAGTATTTT. Protein sequence: CASRSGTSVTDTQYF. The genes are TRBV6-5 and TRBJ2-3; 10 bases are a match to TRBD2. The trim removed 6 bases at V and 3 bases at J, leaving 6 bases unmatched. The CDR3 is made up of 15 amino acids. CDR1 is MNHEY, CDR2 SVGAGI, per germline.

CDR3 loop: CASSEETQYF. CDR3 DNA: TGTGCCAGCAGTGAAGAGACCCAGTACTTC. The gene calls are TRBV6-4 and TRBJ2-5; unclear D gene. V lost 3 bases, J lost 4 bases, and 0 bases lay in between. The CDR3 is 10 residues long. The germline V gene encodes CDR1 MRHNA and CDR2 SNTAGT.

This rearrangement joins TRBV28 to TRBJ2-3; 8 nucleotides agree with TRBD1. V trimming: 2 bases; J trimming: 6 bases; junction bases outside the gene matches: 10. Per the germline V gene, CDR1 is MDHEN and CDR2 is SYDVKM. This CDR3 comprises 16 residues. The chain's CDR3 is CASSLGGPGGADTQYF. The CDR3 nucleotides read TGTGCCAGCAGTTTAGGGGGGCCAGGGGGCGCTGATACGCAGTATTTT. Using reference TRBV28 and TRBJ2-3 for the parts outside the CDR3, the full variable domain is DVKVTQSSRYLVKRTGEKVFLECVQDMDHENMFWYRQDPGLGLRLIYFSYDVKMKEKGDIPEGYSVSREKKERFSLILESASTNQTSMYLCASSLGGPGGADTQYFGPGTRLTVL.

The chain has TRBV7-9 and TRBJ1-6; tentatively, D is TRBD1 (6 bases). Trimming left V 5 bases short and J 1 base short, with 15 bases between. The CDR3 covers 17 residues. The V gene's germline CDR1 is SEHNR and CDR2 FQNEAQ (reference sequence). The CDR3 is CASSPDPGVSYNSPLHF. Written as DNA, the CDR3 is TGTGCCAGCAGCCCAGACCCAGGGGTATCCTATAATTCACCCCTCCACTTT.

This clone was counted between two and nine times. The gene calls are TRBV6-5 and TRBJ1-5, with TRBD1 matching over 8 bases. Germline CDR1 reads MNHEY; CDR2 reads SVGAGI. The CDR3 contains 13 residues. The V segment lost 5 bases and the J segment 5 bases; nucleotides outside the gene matches: 2. Here the CDR3 reads CASSATGDQPQHF. CDR3 coding DNA: TGTGCCAGCAGTGCGACAGGGGATCAGCCCCAGCATTTT.

The chain recombines TRBV7-6 with TRBJ2-7, with 12 bases that match TRBD2. CDR1 is SGHVS, CDR2 FNYEAQ, per germline. The CDR3 runs 14 residues. Germline trimming cut 5 bases from V and 3 bases from J; bases unmatched to any gene: 2. In DNA, the CDR3 is TGTGCCAGCAGCCCGACTAGCGGGAGCTACGAGCAGTACTTC. It specifies CASSPTSGSYEQYF. The full variable domain, completed using reference TRBV7-6 and TRBJ2-7, is GAGVSQSPRYKVTKRGQDVALRCDPISGHVSLYWYRQALGQGPEFLTYFNYEAQQDKSGLPNDRFSAERPEGSISTLTIQRTEQRDSAMYRCASSPTSGSYEQYFGPGTRLTVT.

CDR3 sequence reads: CASSRNPGTDLPGYTF. As DNA, the CDR3 is TGTGCCAGCAGTCGCAACCCCGGGACAGATCTGCCTGGCTACACCTTC. This chain uses TRBV7-2 with TRBJ1-2; the match to TRBD1 covers 7 bases. The CDR3 is 16 amino acids. J gave up 7 bases and V 6 bases, and 17 bases lay outside the gene matches. Germline V CDR1 and CDR2: SGHTA, FQGNSA.

This chain connects TRBV4-1 to TRBJ2-1; 10 nucleotides agree with TRBD2. Germline lookup yields CDR1 MGHRA and CDR2 YSYEKL. Trimming took 5 bases from V and 7 from J; bases not matched to a gene: 2. CDR3 length equals 13 residues. CDR3 region: CASSTTSGNEQFF. The CDR3 DNA reads as TGCGCCAGCAGCACGACTAGCGGGAATGAGCAGTTCTTC.

This chain uses TRBV28 with TRBJ2-3; a possible D gene is TRBD2 (6 bases). The CDR3 length is 13 residues. Germline CDR1 is MDHEN and CDR2 is SYDVKM. The V end was cut by 2 bases, the J end by 3 bases, with 6 bases between. CDR3 DNA: TGTGCCAGCAGTTTAGCGGGGACAGATACGCAGTATTTT. Encoded protein: CASSLAGTDTQYF.

This clone appeared a few times. This rearrangement joins TRBV4-1 to TRBJ1-2; D is ambiguous. Germline CDR1 and CDR2: MGHRA and YSYEKL. This CDR3 contains 13 residues. Between the trimmed V and J ends, which lost 1 base and 8 bases, there was a span of 11 bases. CDR3 in amino acids: CASSQVGRDGYTF. In DNA, the CDR3 is TGCGCCAGCAGCCAAGTTGGACGTGACGGCTACACCTTC.

The rearrangement joins TRBV28 to TRBJ2-1, with TRBD1 identical over 12 bases. The CDR3 is 18 residues long. The trim removed 2 bases at V and 3 bases at J, leaving 8 bases unmatched. Germline V CDR1 and CDR2: MDHEN, SYDVKM. The CDR3 DNA sequence: TGTGCCAGCAGTTTACCTGGTGGGACAGGGGGCGACTACAATGAGCAGTTCTTC. It specifies CASSLPGGTGGDYNEQFF.

The chain recombines TRBV9 with TRBJ1-1; 9 positions match TRBD1. Germline V gene sequence: CDR1 SGDLS, CDR2 YYNGEE. This CDR3 region has 17 residues. J gave up 4 bases and V 2 bases, and 12 bases lay outside the gene matches. The CDR3 nucleotides are TGTGCCAGCAGCGTGGCCGTGGACAGGGGAGTGGGCACTGAAGCTTTCTTT. Its protein is CASSVAVDRGVGTEAFF.

This clone was counted once. The gene calls are TRBV5-6 and TRBJ2-2; weak D call: TRBD2 (5 bases). Trimming removed 2 bases at V and 1 base at J, with 12 bases between. CDR1 and CDR2 from the germline V gene are SGHDT and YYEEEE. The CDR3 is 16 amino acids. CDR3 coding DNA: TGTGCCAGCAGCTTCGGTCCAGCGGAGAACACCGGGGAGCTGTTTTTT. This gives the protein CASSFGPAENTGELFF.

The V call is TRBV6-6, the J call TRBJ2-1; TRBD2 agrees at 7 bases. The V gene end was trimmed by 2 bases and the J gene end by 3 bases; junction bases not matched to a gene: 4. The CDR3 runs to 15 residues. Germline CDR1 reads MNHNY; CDR2 reads SVGAGI (reference sequence). CDR3 coding DNA: TGTGCCAGCAGTTACGGGGAGGGAAGCTACAATGAGCAGTTCTTC. It encodes CASSYGEGSYNEQFF.

The chain links TRBV21-1 to TRBJ1-5; the D call of TRBD1 is as the table states it, not checked on the DNA. TRBV21-1 is a known pseudogene. CDR3 size: 16 residues. The CDR3 loop is CASSRNGGAVNQPQHF. For the CDR3, the DNA is TGTGCCAGCAGCCGTAATGGTGGGGCGGTGAATCAGCCCCAGCATTTT.

The CDR3 here is CASSNPGHEQFF. The CDR3 region has the DNA TGCGCCAGCAGTAACCCGGGGCATGAGCAGTTCTTC. The genes are TRBV4-3 and TRBJ2-1; D may correspond to TRBD1 or TRBD2 (5 bases each). Trimming removed 6 bases at V and 8 bases at J, with 11 bases between. The CDR3 length is 12 residues. Germline-derived CDR1 and CDR2 are LGHNA and YSLEER.

This sequence joins TRBV11-2 and TRBJ2-5; 9 bases line up with TRBD2. In germline, CDR1 is SGHAT, CDR2 FQNNGV. The CDR3 covers 15 residues. The junction had 5 bases not matched to a gene; V was cut back by 1 base and J by 5 bases. The CDR3 region is CASSLGDSGGETQYF. The CDR3 nucleotides read TGTGCCAGCAGCTTAGGGGACAGCGGGGGGGAGACCCAGTACTTC.